This T cell receptor beta chain comes out of a study of cytomegalovirus exposure and HLA in healthy donors. Notes on the study in general: Rarity held for most TCR sequences, but there were some public TCRs that occurred in many donors.

Notes on this clone: What it binds is unknown.

Sequencing used immunoSEQ multiplex PCR; TCRdb keeps in-frame clones, though not all of them. The table records 150,000 to 200,000 clones, approximately 88% of them present only once. This TCR was recovered from a man in his late teens or twenties in good health and CMV-seropositive. The sequenced material came from PBMCs.

The CDR3 DNA reads TGTGCCTGGGGACAGGGTCTTGCTAATGAAAAACTGTTTTTT. Translating gives CAWGQGLANEKLFF. This rearrangement joins TRBV30 to TRBJ1-4, with 8 bases matching TRBD1. CDR3 length: 14 residues. From germline, CDR1 is GTSNPN and CDR2 SVGIG (reference sequence). V shed 5 bases and J 3 bases; nucleotides not matched to a gene: 5.